One sample yielded the 25 T cell receptor beta chains listed below, sequenced in a study of patients and donors after allogeneic stem cell transplantation (dated by TCRdb to 2019 to 2021). Library method: RT-PCR. Instrument used: NextSeq 550. The public reads were reanalyzed by TCRdb: fastp trimming at Q25, MiXCR alignment, in-frame beta chains only. Identical CDR3 protein sequences are pooled into one entry, listed with their most common genes and DNA. The sample has 150,000 to 200,000 distinct CDR3 sequences on record, about 29% of them singletons. The leading ten clones occupy under 3.5% of the sample. Sequencing was performed on blood, either unsorted or a sorted T cell fraction (not recorded which). These receptors originate from a human donor who was either an allogeneic HSCT recipient or a stem cell or donor lymphocyte infusion donor (not recorded which). It is not recorded whose cells these are; they may come from a transplant donor.

This clonotype has a handful of counts. This sequence joins TRBV4-2 and TRBJ1-1; weak D call: TRBD1 (6 bases). Germline CDR1 is LGHNA and CDR2 is YNFKEQ. V was cut by 1 base and J by 4 bases, with 16 bases left in between. CDR3 length: 16 amino acids. CDR3: CASSQAPTGMLTEAFF. CDR3 DNA sequence: TGTGCCAGCAGCCAAGCCCCCACAGGGATGCTCACTGAAGCTTTCTTT.

The chain recombines TRBV6-6 with TRBJ2-1; D not certain. CDR1 and CDR2 (germline): MNHNY, SVGAGI (reference sequence). V was pared by 2 bases and J by 7 bases, with 21 bases between. The CDR3 sequence is 17 residues long. The CDR3 loop reads CASSYGPAGAVGNEQFF. In nucleotides, the CDR3 is TGTGCCAGCAGTTACGGACCCGCCGGCGCAGTGGGGAATGAGCAGTTCTTC.

The J gene is TRBJ1-1, the V gene TRBV5-1; TRBD1 matches at 8 bases. The V and J ends lost 4 bases and 7 bases, in that order; junction bases with no gene match: 9. CDR1 and CDR2 (germline): SGHRS, YFSETQ. The CDR3 extends over 14 amino acids. The CDR3 here is CASSPWTGTNEAFF. CDR3 nucleotide sequence: TGCGCCAGCAGCCCCTGGACAGGGACAAATGAAGCTTTCTTT.

In this sample, this clonotype turned up once. The gene calls are TRBV29-1 and TRBJ2-4; TRBD1 might be the D (5 bases). This CDR3 comprises 13 residues. Deletions cut 6 bases from V and 0 bases from J, with 9 bases between. Germline V gene data show CDR1 as SQVTM and CDR2 as ANQGSEA. CDR3 in DNA: TGCAGCGTGCAGGGTTTAGCCAAAAACATTCAGTACTTC. Translated: CSVQGLAKNIQYF.

The chain links TRBV20-1 to TRBJ2-7; 8 bases are a match to TRBD1. The CDR3 length is 14 residues. CDR1 and CDR2 from the germline V gene are DFQATT and SNEGSKA (reference sequence). Trimming cost V 6 bases and J 3 bases; bases outside gene matches: 10. CDR3 in amino acids: CSATRTGSNYEQYF. CDR3 bases: TGCAGTGCCACCCGGACAGGGTCAAACTACGAGCAGTACTTC.

The chain employs TRBV4-1 and TRBJ2-5; 9 bases line up with TRBD1. CDR1 MGHRA and CDR2 YSYEKL come from the germline V gene. The CDR3 is made up of 17 amino acids. Unmatched junction bases numbered 9, after V lost 2 bases and J lost 2 bases. CDR3 coding DNA: TGCGCCAGCAGCCAAAGCCGGGACAGGGTTGGGCAAGAGACCCAGTACTTC. Translated: CASSQSRDRVGQETQYF.

The chain recombines TRBV27 with TRBJ2-2, with TRBD1 as a possible D gene (5 bases). This CDR3 spans 15 amino acids. V was trimmed by 2 bases and J by 1 base, leaving 8 bases between them. CDR1 MNHEY and CDR2 SMNVEV come from the germline V gene (reference sequence). The CDR3: CASSLIDRNTGELFF. DNA of the CDR3: TGTGCCAGCAGTTTAATAGACAGGAACACCGGGGAGCTGTTTTTT.

The chain carries TRBV29-1 and TRBJ2-5; D perhaps matches TRBD2 (6 bases). CDR3 length: 14 amino acids. The V gene's germline CDR1 is SQVTM and CDR2 ANQGSEA. V shed 1 base and J shed 4 bases, with 13 bases lying between them. CDR3 in amino acids: CSVEGGVVGETQYF. The DNA for the CDR3 is TGCAGCGTTGAAGGGGGGGTGGTAGGAGAGACCCAGTACTTC.

The genes are TRBV5-1 and TRBJ2-1; TRBD2 agrees at 8 bases. CDR1 is SGHRS, CDR2 YFSETQ, per germline. The V gene end was trimmed by 4 bases and the J gene end by 9 bases; junction bases not matched to a gene: 12. The CDR3 contains 15 residues. The CDR3 protein is CASSRLSGRGVEQFF. In DNA, the CDR3 is TGCGCCAGCAGCCGCCTGAGCGGGAGAGGCGTTGAGCAGTTCTTC.

The CDR3: CASSPRDGYNEQFF. The CDR3 nucleotides are TGTGCCAGCAGCCCAAGAGACGGTTACAATGAGCAGTTCTTC. This chain uses TRBV9 with TRBJ2-1, with unresolved D. CDR1 SGDLS and CDR2 YYNGEE come from the germline V gene. V lost 4 bases, J lost 4 bases, and 12 bases lay in between. The CDR3 is made up of 14 amino acids.

This chain uses TRBV5-1 with TRBJ1-6; 8 bases map to TRBD1. CDR1 and CDR2 from the germline V gene are SGHRS and YFSETQ. CDR3 length equals 14 residues. Trimming cost V 2 bases and J 10 bases; bases outside gene matches: 5. The CDR3 bases are TGCGCCAGCAGCTTCGGACAGGGACGATCACCCCTCCACTTT. Protein sequence: CASSFGQGRSPLHF.

The chain carries TRBV6-6 and TRBJ1-2; a possible D gene is TRBD1 (5 bases). V gave up 6 bases and J gave up 2 bases, with 16 bases separating them. CDR3 length equals 15 residues. The germline V gene encodes CDR1 MNHNY and CDR2 SVGAGI (reference sequence). CDR3 DNA: TGTGCCAGCAGGGACCACGGACACTCAAACTATGGCTACACCTTC. This encodes CASRDHGHSNYGYTF.

This clonotype has more than one count but fewer than ten. This sequence joins TRBV5-6 and TRBJ2-1; no firm D call. The CDR3 is 10 residues long. Germline CDR1 is SGHDT and CDR2 is YYEEEE. V lost 3 bases and J lost 6, with 1 base in between. CDR3 loop: CASSSNEQFF. DNA of the CDR3: TGTGCCAGCAGCTCCAATGAGCAGTTCTTC.

The CDR3 sequence: CASSHPVGANNQPQHF. As DNA, the CDR3 is TGTGCCAGCAGTCACCCCGTTGGGGCCAACAATCAGCCCCAGCATTTT. The V call is TRBV6-5, the J call TRBJ1-5, with D perhaps TRBD1 (5 bases). V was clipped by 5 bases and J by 3 bases, with 17 bases between them. CDR1 is MNHEY and CDR2 is SVGAGI in the germline V gene. This CDR3 spans 16 amino acids.

Only one count was recorded for this clonotype. This chain links TRBV20-1 with TRBJ2-1; D may be TRBD2 (5 bases). Germline CDR1 and CDR2: DFQATT and SNEGSKA (reference sequence). V lost 6 bases and J 4 bases, leaving 10 bases between the germline ends. CDR3 length: 12 amino acids. The CDR3 DNA sequence: TGCAGTGCCGAGGGCTTATACAATGAGCAGTTCTTC. Translation: CSAEGLYNEQFF.

V gene TRBV2 combines with J gene TRBJ1-5, with 11 bases fitting TRBD1. Germline-derived CDR1 and CDR2 are SNHLY and FYNNEI. The J segment lost 4 bases and the V segment lost 6 bases, leaving 2 bases of the junction unmatched. The CDR3 sequence is 14 residues long. CDR3 nucleotides: TGTGCCAGCAGAGGGACAGGGGGAAATCAGCCCCAGCATTTT. Amino acid sequence: CASRGTGGNQPQHF. Full variable domain (missing parts from reference TRBV2 and TRBJ1-5): EPEVTQTPSHQVTQMGQEVILRCVPISNHLYFYWYRQILGQKVEFLVSFYNNEISEKSEIFDDQFSVERPDGSNFTLKIRSTKLEDSAMYFCASRGTGGNQPQHFGDGTRLSIL.

The chain couples TRBV20-1 to TRBJ1-4; D unresolved. This CDR3 comprises 13 residues. V was pared by 7 bases and J by 0 bases, with 9 bases between. The germline V gene has CDR1 DFQATT and CDR2 SNEGSKA (reference sequence). The CDR3 protein is CSVQITTNEKLFF. The DNA of the CDR3 is TGCAGTGTCCAGATCACAACTAATGAAAAACTGTTTTTT.

This sequence joins TRBV10-3 and TRBJ2-5; 11 positions match TRBD2. CDR3 length equals 15 residues. Germline values: CDR1 ENHRY, CDR2 SYGVKD. J was trimmed by 5 bases and V by 4 bases; bases with no gene match: 6. CDR3 amino acids: CAISGSGRAWETQYF. Written as DNA, the CDR3 is TGTGCCATCAGTGGTAGCGGGAGGGCTTGGGAGACCCAGTACTTC.

The chain joins TRBV7-2 to TRBJ2-4, with 8 bases fitting TRBD2. The J segment lost 8 bases and the V segment lost 2 bases, leaving 5 bases of the junction unmatched. Germline V CDR1 and CDR2: SGHTA, FQGNSA. The CDR3 runs to 14 residues. CDR3: CASSLRTSSHIQYF. CDR3 nucleotides: TGTGCCAGCAGCTTAAGGACTAGCTCCCACATTCAGTACTTC.

This sequence joins TRBV4-1 and TRBJ1-5; 10 positions agree with TRBD1. J was trimmed by 1 base and V by 2 bases; bases with no gene match: 5. This CDR3 spans 17 amino acids. In germline, CDR1 is MGHRA, CDR2 YSYEKL. Written as DNA, the CDR3 is TGCGCCAGCAGCCAAACGGGGACAGGGGCAAGCAATCAGCCCCAGCATTTT. This sequence encodes CASSQTGTGASNQPQHF.

The rearrangement joins TRBV5-1 to TRBJ2-1; a possible D gene is TRBD2 (6 bases). The CDR3 is made up of 15 amino acids. Per the germline V gene, CDR1 is SGHRS and CDR2 is YFSETQ. V was cut by 0 bases and J by 3 bases, with 10 bases left in between. The CDR3 DNA reads TGCGCCAGCAGCTTGGCCGGAGGGAACTACAATGAGCAGTTCTTC. Encoded protein: CASSLAGGNYNEQFF.

In this sample, this clonotype turned up a few times. The V and J genes are TRBV6-1 and TRBJ1-5, with unresolved D. Per the germline V gene, CDR1 is MNHNS and CDR2 is SASEGT. This CDR3 is 14 amino acids long. Trimming left V 7 bases short and J 7 bases short, with 17 bases between. The CDR3 loop reads CASKEEWDLQPQHF. For the CDR3, the DNA is TGTGCCAGCAAGGAGGAGTGGGATCTACAGCCCCAGCATTTT.

As regards this clonotype: At one end the junction does not follow the germline gene, possibly because of a read error. This chain connects TRBV2 to TRBJ2-3; TRBD1 might be the D (6 bases). The length of the CDR3 is 11 residues. Germline CDR1 reads SNHLY; CDR2 reads FYNNEI. CDR3 nucleotide sequence: TGTGCCAGCAGTGAATTCCGCCGGGACAATTTT. It codes for CASSEFRRDNF.

This clonotype showed up just a few times. The V call is TRBV4-3, the J call TRBJ1-4; TRBD1 is a possible D gene (5 bases). The ends were cut back, 0 bases at V and 2 bases at J, with 7 bases in the middle. Germline V CDR1 and CDR2: LGHNA, YSLEER. This CDR3 spans 15 amino acids. The CDR3 spells CASSQDGGTNEKLFF. The CDR3 DNA follows: TGCGCCAGCAGCCAAGATGGGGGGACTAATGAAAAACTGTTTTTT.

This rearrangement joins TRBV20-1 to TRBJ1-5; maybe TRBD1 (6 bases). The germline gives CDR1 DFQATT, CDR2 SNEGSKA (reference sequence). Trimming shortened V by 0 bases and J by 0 bases, and 12 bases separated the two germline ends. The CDR3 covers 16 residues. Here the CDR3 reads CSARDFQGPSNQPQHF. CDR3 sequence (DNA): TGCAGTGCTAGAGATTTTCAGGGGCCTAGCAATCAGCCCCAGCATTTT.